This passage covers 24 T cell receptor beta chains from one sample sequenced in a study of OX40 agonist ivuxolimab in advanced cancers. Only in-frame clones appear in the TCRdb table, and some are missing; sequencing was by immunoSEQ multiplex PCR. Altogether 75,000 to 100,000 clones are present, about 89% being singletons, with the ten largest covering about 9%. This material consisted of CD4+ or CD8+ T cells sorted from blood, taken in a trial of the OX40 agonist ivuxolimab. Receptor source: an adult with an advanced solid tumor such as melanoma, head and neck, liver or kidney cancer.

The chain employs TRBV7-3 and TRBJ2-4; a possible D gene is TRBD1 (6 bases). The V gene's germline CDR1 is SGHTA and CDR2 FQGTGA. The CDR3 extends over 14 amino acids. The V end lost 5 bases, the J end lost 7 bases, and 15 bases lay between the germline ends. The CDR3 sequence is CASSATGSQNIQYF. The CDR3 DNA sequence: TGTGCCAGCAGCGCGACAGGTTCCCAGAACATTCAGTACTTC.

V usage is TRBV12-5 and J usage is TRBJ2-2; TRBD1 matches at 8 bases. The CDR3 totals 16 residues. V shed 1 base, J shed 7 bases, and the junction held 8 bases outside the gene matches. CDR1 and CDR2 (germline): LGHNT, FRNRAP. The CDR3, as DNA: TGTGCTAGTGGTTTGGCTGGACAGGGTCGCGGCGGGGAGCTGTTTTTT. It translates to CASGLAGQGRGGELFF.

The CDR3 spells CATKRGLEEKLFF. DNA of the CDR3: TGTGCCACCAAGAGGGGCTTGGAAGAAAAACTGTTTTTT. The chain couples TRBV28 to TRBJ1-4; the D gene is possibly TRBD1 (5 bases). Germline-derived CDR1 and CDR2 are MDHEN and SYDVKM. Trimming took off 10 bases at V and 8 bases at J, with 17 bases between the two ends. The CDR3 is made up of 13 amino acids.

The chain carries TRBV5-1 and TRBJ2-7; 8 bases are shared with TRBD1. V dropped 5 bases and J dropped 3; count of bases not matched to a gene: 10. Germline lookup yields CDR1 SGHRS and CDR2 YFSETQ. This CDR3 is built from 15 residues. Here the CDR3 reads CASRQDRAGFYEQYF. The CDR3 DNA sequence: TGCGCCAGCAGGCAGGACAGGGCAGGATTCTACGAGCAGTACTTC.

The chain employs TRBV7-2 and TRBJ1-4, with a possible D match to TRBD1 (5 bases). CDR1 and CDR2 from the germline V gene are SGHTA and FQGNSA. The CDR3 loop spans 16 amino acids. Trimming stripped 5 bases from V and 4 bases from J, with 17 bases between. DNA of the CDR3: TGTGCCAGCAGCCGAGACGGGACCGTCATTAATGAAAAACTGTTTTTT. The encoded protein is CASSRDGTVINEKLFF.

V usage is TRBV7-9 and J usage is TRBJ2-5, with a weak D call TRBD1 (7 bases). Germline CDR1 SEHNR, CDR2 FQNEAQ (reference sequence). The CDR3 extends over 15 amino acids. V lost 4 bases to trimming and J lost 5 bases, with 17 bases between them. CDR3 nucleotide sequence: TGTGCCAGCAGCTCAACCCAGGGGGGACGGGAGACCCAGTACTTC. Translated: CASSSTQGGRETQYF.

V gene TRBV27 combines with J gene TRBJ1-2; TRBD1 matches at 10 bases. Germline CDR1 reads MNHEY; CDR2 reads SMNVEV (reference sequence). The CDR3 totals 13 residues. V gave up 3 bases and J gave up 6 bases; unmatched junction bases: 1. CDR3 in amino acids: CASSFGTGDGYTF. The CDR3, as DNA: TGTGCCAGCAGTTTTGGGACAGGGGATGGCTACACCTTC.

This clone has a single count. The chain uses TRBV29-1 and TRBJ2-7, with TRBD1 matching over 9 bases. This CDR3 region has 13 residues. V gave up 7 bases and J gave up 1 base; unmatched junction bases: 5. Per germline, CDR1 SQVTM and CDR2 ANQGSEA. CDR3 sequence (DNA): TGCAGCGCCGGACAGGGGCGATCCTACGAGCAGTACTTC. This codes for CSAGQGRSYEQYF.

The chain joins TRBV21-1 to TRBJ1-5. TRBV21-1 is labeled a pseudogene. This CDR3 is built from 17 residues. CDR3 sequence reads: CASSVPRRGSFCQPQHF. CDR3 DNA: TGTGCCAGCAGCGTCCCGAGGAGGGGGAGCTTCTGCCAGCCCCAGCATTTT.

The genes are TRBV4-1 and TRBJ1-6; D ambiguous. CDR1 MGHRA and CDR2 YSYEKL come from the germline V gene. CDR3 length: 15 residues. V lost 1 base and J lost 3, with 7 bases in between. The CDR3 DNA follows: TGCGCCAGCAGCCAAGGACAATACTATAATTCACCCCTCCACTTT. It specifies CASSQGQYYNSPLHF.

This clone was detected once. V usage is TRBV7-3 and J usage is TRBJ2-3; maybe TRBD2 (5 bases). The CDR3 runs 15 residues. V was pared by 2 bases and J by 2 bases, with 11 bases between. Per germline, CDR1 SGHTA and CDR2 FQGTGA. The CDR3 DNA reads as TGTGCCAGCAGCTTAGAAGGGAGCAACACAGATACGCAGTATTTT. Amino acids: CASSLEGSNTDTQYF.

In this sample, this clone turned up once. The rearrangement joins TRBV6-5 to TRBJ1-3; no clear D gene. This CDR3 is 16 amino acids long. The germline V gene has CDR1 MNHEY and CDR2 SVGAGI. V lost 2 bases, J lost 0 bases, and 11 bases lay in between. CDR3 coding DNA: TGTGCCAGCAGTTACACGTGGGCGCGCTCTGGAAACACCATATATTTT. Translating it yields CASSYTWARSGNTIYF.

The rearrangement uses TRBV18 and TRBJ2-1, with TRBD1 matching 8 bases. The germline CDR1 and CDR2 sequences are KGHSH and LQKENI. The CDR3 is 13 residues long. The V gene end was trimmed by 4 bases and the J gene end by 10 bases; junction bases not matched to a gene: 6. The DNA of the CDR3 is TGTGCCAGCTCACTAGGACAGGGAGAAGAGCAGTTCTTC. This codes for CASSLGQGEEQFF.

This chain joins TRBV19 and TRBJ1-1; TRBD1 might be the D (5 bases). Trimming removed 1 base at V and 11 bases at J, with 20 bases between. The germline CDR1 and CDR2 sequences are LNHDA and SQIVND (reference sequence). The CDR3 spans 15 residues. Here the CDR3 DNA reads TGTGCCAGTAGTATAGTGGGCAGGGTCGGTCCTCACGCTTTCTTT. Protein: CASSIVGRVGPHAFF.

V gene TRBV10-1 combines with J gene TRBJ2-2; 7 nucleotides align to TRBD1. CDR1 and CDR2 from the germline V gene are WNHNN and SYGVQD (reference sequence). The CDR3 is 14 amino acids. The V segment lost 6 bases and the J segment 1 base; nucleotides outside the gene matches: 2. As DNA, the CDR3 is TGCGCCAGCAGACCAGGGGGGAACACCGGGGAGCTGTTTTTT. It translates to CASRPGGNTGELFF.

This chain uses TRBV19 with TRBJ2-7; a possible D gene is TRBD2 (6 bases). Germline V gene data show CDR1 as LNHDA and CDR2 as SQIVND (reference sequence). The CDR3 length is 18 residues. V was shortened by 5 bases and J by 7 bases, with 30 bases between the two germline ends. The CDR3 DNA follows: TGTGCCAGTAGTCCTCACGCGGGACGGAGAACCCTCTTTAGGGAGCAGTACTTC. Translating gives CASSPHAGRRTLFREQYF. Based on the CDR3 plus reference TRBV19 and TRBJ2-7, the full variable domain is DGGITQSPKYLFRKEGQNVTLSCEQNLNHDAMYWYRQDPGQGLRLIYYSQIVNDFQKGDIAEGYSVSREKKESFPLTVTSAQKNPTAFYLCASSPHAGRRTLFREQYFGPGTRLTVT.

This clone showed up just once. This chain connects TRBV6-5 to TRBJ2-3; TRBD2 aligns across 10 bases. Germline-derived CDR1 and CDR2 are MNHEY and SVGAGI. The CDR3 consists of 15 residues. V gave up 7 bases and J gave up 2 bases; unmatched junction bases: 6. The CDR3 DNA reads TGTGCCAGCACCGTAGCGGGGGGCCACACAGATACGCAGTATTTT. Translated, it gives CASTVAGGHTDTQYF.

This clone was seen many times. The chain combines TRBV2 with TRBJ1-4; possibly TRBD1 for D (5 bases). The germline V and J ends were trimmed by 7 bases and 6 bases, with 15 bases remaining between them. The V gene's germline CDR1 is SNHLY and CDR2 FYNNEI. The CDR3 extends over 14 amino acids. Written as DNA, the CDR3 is TGTGCCAGCAAGGGACCAGGGTATTATGAAAAACTGTTTTTT. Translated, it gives CASKGPGYYEKLFF.

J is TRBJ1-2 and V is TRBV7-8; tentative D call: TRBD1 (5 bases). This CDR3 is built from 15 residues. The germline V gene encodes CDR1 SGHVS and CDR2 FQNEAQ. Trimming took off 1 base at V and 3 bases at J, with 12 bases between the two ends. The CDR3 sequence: CASSLEGVPDYGYTF. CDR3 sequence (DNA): TGTGCCAGCAGCTTAGAAGGGGTCCCGGACTATGGCTACACCTTC.

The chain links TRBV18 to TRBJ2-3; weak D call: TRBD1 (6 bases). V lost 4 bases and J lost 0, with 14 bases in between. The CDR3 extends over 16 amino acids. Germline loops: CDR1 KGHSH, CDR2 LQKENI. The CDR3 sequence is CASSLLQGGSTDTQYF. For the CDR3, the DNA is TGTGCCAGCTCACTCCTTCAAGGGGGAAGCACAGATACGCAGTATTTT.

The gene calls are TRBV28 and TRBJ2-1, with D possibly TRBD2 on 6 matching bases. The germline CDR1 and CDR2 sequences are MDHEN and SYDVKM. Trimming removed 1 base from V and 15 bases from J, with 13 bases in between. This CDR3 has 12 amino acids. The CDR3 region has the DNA TGTGCCAGCAGTTTATTCCCGGGAGAAAGGTTCTTC. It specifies CASSLFPGERFF.

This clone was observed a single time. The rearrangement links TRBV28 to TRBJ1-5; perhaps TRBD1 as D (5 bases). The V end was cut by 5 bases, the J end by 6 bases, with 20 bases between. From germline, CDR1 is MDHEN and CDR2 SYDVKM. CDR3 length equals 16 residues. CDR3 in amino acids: CASSLTSDSDFQPQHF. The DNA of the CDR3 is TGTGCCAGCAGTCTTACGAGTGACAGTGACTTTCAGCCCCAGCATTTT.

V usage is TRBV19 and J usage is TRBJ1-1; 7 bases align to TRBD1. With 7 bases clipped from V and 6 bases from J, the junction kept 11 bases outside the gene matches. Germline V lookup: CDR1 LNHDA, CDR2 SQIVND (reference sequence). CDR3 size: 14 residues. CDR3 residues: CASTWGGGDPEAFF. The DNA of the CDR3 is TGTGCCAGTACCTGGGGAGGGGGCGATCCTGAAGCTTTCTTT.

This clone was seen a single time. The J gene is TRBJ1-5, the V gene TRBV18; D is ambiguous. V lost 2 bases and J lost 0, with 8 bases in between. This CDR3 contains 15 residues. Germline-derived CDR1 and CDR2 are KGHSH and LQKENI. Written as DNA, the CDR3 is TGTGCCAGCTCACCAACTACTTCTAGCAATCAGCCCCAGCATTTT. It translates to CASSPTTSSNQPQHF.